This T cell receptor (beta chain) was sequenced in a study of cytomegalovirus exposure and HLA in healthy donors. Study details: There were about 86 million unique TCRs (from HLA-typed donors) in an early data release.

Each donor was healthy, and each was a bone marrow donor. Findings and limits, study-wide: The investigators catalogued 150 to 200 TCR beta chains as cytomegalovirus-associated.

Germline V gene lookup returns CDR1 SGHRS and CDR2 YFSETQ. This CDR3 region has 16 residues. With 0 bases removed from V and 2 bases from J, the gap between germline ends came to 11 bases. Comment on this clone: Its antigen is not identified.

Researchers ran the PCR with 60 Vbeta and 13 Jbeta primers. Per the original methods: Later reanalysis found roughly 80 million unique TCR beta chains, roughly 10 million of them shared. Sequencing was performed with immunoSEQ multiplex PCR; in TCRdb, only in-frame clones are kept and a portion is missing. The DNA gave D and trimming, while V, J and clone size come from that table. The sample lists 100,000 to 150,000 clones, just over 70% occurring once. This receptor was obtained from a woman in her fifties or sixties in good health and CMV-seropositive. The rearrangement links TRBV5-1 to TRBJ2-2; weak D call: TRBD2 (6 bases). The sample taken for sequencing was PBMCs. The CDR3 reads CASSLAGLLNTGELFF. The CDR3 coding sequence is TGCGCCAGCAGCTTGGCGGGACTCCTAAACACCGGGGAGCTGTTTTTT.